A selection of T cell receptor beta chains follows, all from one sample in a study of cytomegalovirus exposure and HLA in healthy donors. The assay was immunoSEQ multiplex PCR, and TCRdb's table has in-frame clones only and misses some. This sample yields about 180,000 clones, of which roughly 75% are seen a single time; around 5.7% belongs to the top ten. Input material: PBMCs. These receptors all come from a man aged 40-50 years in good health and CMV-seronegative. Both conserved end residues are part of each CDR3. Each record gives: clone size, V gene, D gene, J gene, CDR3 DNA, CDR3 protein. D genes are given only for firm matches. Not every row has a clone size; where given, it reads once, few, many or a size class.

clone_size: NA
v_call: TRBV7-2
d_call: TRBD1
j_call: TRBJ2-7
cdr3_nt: TGTGCCAGCAGCTTAGGACAGGGCGCCTACGAGCAGTACTTC
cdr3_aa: CASSLGQGAYEQYF

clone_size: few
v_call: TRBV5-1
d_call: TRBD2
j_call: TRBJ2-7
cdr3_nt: TGCGCCAGCAGCTTGGTTAGCGGGGGGGCCTCCTACGAGCAGTACTTC
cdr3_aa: CASSLVSGGASYEQYF

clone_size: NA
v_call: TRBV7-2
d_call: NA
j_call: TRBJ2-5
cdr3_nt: TGTGCCAGCAGCCTACCAAGTATACAGGCCCTTTACTTC
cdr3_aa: CASSLPSIQALYF

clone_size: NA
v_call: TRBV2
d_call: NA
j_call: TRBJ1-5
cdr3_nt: TGTGCCAGCAGTGTTAAAGCGAGCAATCAGCCCCAGCATTTT
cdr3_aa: CASSVKASNQPQHF

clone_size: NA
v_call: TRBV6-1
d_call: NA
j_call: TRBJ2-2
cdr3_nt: TGTGCCAGCACTTCGGGACATAACACCGGGGAGCTGTTTTTT
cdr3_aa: CASTSGHNTGELFF

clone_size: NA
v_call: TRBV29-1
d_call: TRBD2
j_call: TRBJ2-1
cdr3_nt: TGCAGCGTTGAACCCGCGCGGGGGAGCTCCTACAATGAGCAGTTCTTC
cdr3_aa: CSVEPARGSSYNEQFF

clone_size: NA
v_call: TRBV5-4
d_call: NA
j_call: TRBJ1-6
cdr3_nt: TGTGCCAGCAGCTTGGAACGGTCGGGGGGCTCACCCCTCCACTTT
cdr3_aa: CASSLERSGGSPLHF

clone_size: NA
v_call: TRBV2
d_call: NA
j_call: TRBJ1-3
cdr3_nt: TGTGCCAGCAGTGAACCCAGGGCCGGAAACACCATATATTTT
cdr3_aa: CASSEPRAGNTIYF

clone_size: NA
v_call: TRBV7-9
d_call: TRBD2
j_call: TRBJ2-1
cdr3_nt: TGTGCCAGCAGCCCGGGACTAGCGGGAAATGAGCAGTTCTTC
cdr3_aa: CASSPGLAGNEQFF

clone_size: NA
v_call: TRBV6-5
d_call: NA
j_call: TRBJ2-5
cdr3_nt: TGTGCCAGCAGTTACTCCTTAGCGGTGACCCAAGAGACCCAGTACTTC
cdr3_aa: CASSYSLAVTQETQYF

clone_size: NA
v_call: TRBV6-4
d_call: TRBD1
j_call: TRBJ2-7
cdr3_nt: TGTGCCAGCAGTGACCGCCAGGGGGACGAGCAGTACTTC
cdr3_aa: CASSDRQGDEQYF

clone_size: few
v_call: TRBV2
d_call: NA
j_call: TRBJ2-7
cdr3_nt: TGTGCCAGCAGTGATCCTCAGGGAGGTCGGTACGAGCAGTACTTC
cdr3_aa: CASSDPQGGRYEQYF

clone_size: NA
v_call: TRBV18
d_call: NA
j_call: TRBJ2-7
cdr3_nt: TGTGCCAGCTCACATCCCGGGGAGCAGTACTTC
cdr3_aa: CASSHPGEQYF

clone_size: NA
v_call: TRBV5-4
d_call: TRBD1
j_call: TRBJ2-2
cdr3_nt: TGTGCCAGCAGCTGGGACAGGGGAGGGACCGGGGAGCTGTTTTTT
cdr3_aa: CASSWDRGGTGELFF

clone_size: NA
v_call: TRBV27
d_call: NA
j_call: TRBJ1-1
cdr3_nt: TGTGCCAGCAGTGGGGGCCCTGAAGCTTTCTTT
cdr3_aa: CASSGGPEAFF

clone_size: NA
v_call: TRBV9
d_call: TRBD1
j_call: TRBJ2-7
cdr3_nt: TGTGCCAGCAGCACCGGGGGGACAGGGGGCAAAGAGCAGTACTTC
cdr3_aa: CASSTGGTGGKEQYF

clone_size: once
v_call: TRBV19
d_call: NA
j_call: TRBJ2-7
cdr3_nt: TGTGCCAGTAGGACCGGGACTGACTACGAGCAGTACTTC
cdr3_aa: CASRTGTDYEQYF